This T cell receptor beta chain was recovered during a study of T-cell memory formation after mild COVID-19. Overall study context: The two donors had largely donor-specific TCR clusters.

Germline V CDR1 and CDR2: MDHEN, SYDVKM. The CDR3 contains 13 residues. V shed 5 bases and J shed 4 bases, with 11 bases lying between them. On this clonotype itself: Its antigen is currently unknown.

Points from the study as a whole: Second-wave clones peaking on day 37 lacked confirmed SARS-CoV-2 specificity. Clones that contracted from day 15 to 85 had balanced CD4/CD8; later expanders were CD4+ biased.

Sample barcodes and UMIs were carried by the TCR alpha and TCR beta cDNA libraries that 5'RACE generated with constant-segment primers. TCRdb recomputed calls from the 5' RACE reads with MiXCR, one row per CDR3 protein. The data show 350,000 to 400,000 distinct CDR3 sequences, 13% to 15% seen once. The J gene is TRBJ1-2, the V gene TRBV28; D is ambiguous. Sequencing input: PBMCs or a T cell subset sorted from them (not recorded which). This TCR derives from a man between 18 and 35 years old who had mild COVID-19 (a few samples of this study predate the infection). Cell type and time point are not known. CDR3 bases: TGTGCCAGCAGTCTGACCATCCTCTATGGCTACACCTTC. It translates to CASSLTILYGYTF.